This TCR beta chain was identified in a study of neurological immune-mediated disorders. Study findings and constraints: CDR3 amino acid sequences of expanded clones were not shared across subjects, a result suggesting private repertoires in all groups.

This clonotype came up many times. Antigen: not known. Germline assignment: CDR1 SGHVS and CDR2 FNYEAQ. The CDR3 contains 14 residues. V dropped 5 bases and J dropped 8; count of bases not matched to a gene: 11. Maryland, USA blood bank volunteers served as healthy controls. With 10-nucleotide random UMIs, 5'RACE was used to make the cDNA. MiXCR, applied by TCRdb to the 5' RACE reads, yields one record per CDR3 protein. The data show about 28,000 distinct CDR3 sequences, about 7% seen once. The sequenced sample consisted of PBMCs. The chain couples TRBV7-6 to TRBJ1-2; 7 nucleotides match TRBD1. The clonotype originates from a woman in her 50s in good health. The CDR3 loop reads CASSESRGSGGYTF. CDR3 nucleotide sequence: TGTGCCAGCAGCGAGAGCAGGGGGTCGGGGGGCTACACCTTC.